This T cell receptor (beta chain) was found in a study of blood T cell repertoires in COVID-19. Study information: COVID-19 samples, acute and convalescent, were from the United States, Italy and Spain. The cDNA or gDNA used as material had been derived from T cells, B-cell-depleted T cells, or PBMCs.

The V gene's germline CDR1 is SGHTA and CDR2 FQGNSA. The CDR3 contains 14 residues. V was trimmed by 5 bases and J by 1 base, leaving 11 bases between them. The authors' processing: For nucleated cells, counts were estimated from reference gene primer amplification. Here immunoSEQ multiplex PCR was the method, and the copy in TCRdb shows in-frame clones only, minus some. V, J and clone size are those of that table, while D and trimming were read from the DNA. This table has 150,000 or so clones, 80% to 90% appearing once. Specimen: peripheral blood. The receptor comes from a man aged 35 to 55 who had recovered from COVID-19. V gene TRBV7-2 combines with J gene TRBJ2-5, with D maybe TRBD2 (5 bases). The CDR3 region is CASSAGLFQETQYF. The CDR3 nucleotides are TGTGCCAGCAGCGCCGGACTTTTCCAAGAGACCCAGTACTTC.